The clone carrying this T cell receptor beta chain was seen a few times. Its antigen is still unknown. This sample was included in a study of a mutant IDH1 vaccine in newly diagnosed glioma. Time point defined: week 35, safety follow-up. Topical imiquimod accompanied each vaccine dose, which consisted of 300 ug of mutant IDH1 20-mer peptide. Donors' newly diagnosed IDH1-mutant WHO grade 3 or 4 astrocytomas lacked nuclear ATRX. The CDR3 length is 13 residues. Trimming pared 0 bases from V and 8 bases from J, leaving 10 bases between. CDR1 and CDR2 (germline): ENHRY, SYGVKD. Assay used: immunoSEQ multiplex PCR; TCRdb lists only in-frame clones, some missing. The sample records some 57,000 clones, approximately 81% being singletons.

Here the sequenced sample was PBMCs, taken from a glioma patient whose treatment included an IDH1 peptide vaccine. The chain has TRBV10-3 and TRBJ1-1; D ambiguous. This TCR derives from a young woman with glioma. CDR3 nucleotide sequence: TGTGCCATCAGTGAGTCCGAAGGGCCCGAAGCTTTCTTT. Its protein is CAISESEGPEAFF.